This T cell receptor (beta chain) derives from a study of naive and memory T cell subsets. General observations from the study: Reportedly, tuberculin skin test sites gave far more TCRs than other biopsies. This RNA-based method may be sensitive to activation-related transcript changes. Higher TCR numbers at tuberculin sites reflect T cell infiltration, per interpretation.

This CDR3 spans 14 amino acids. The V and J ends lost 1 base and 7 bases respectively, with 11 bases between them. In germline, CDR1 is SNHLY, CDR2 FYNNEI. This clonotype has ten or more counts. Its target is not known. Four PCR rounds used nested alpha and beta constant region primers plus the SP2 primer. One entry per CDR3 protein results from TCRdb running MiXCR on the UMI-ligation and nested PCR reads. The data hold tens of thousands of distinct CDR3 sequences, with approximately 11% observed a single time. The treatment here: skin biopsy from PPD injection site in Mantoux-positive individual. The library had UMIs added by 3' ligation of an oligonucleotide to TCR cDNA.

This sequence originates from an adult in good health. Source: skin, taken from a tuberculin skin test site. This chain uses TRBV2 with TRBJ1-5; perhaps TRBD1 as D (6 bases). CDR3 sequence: CASSEVQGGQPQHF. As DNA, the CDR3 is TGTGCCAGCAGTGAAGTACAGGGAGGACAGCCCCAGCATTTT.